This entry is about one T cell receptor beta chain. Its antigen remains unidentified. TCRdb's copy holds only in-frame clones and misses some; the assay was immunoSEQ multiplex PCR. This sample has about 76,000 clones, with 90% found just once. The record originates from a study of T cell responses to AZD1222 COVID-19 vaccine. Trimming took off 5 bases at V and 0 bases at J, with 7 bases between the two ends. This CDR3 spans 13 amino acids. Germline-derived CDR1 and CDR2 are SGHNT and YENEEA. Findings and limits, study-wide: A rise in Spike-specific TCR breadth and depth followed two AZD1222 doses. Donors skewed white British and female; clonal diversity was possibly underestimated. Dominant CD4 TCR responses targeted spike regions 160-218 and 743-854.

The sample consisted of peripheral blood, taken on day 0 of AZD1222 vaccination. The TCR originated in an adult in good health. The gene calls are TRBV11-3 and TRBJ1-1, with unresolved D. CDR3 region: CASSTKMNTEAFF. CDR3 sequence (DNA): TGTGCCAGCAGCACAAAAATGAACACTGAAGCTTTCTTT.